This T cell receptor beta chain came from a study of blood T cell repertoires in COVID-19. Whole-study context: The cDNA or gDNA used as material had been derived from T cells, B-cell-depleted T cells, or PBMCs.

In the original processing: Quantification of nucleated cells was approximated via reference gene primer amplification. Generated by immunoSEQ multiplex PCR, the TCRdb table keeps only in-frame clones and is missing some. Clonal size and the V and J genes are those of that table, whereas D and trimming came from the DNA. Of roughly 200,000 clones detected, around 84% appear once; the ten largest clones hold about a sixth. This CDR3 is built from 15 residues. The germline V gene has CDR1 MNHEY and CDR2 SVGAGI. Trimming shortened V by 5 bases and J by 3 bases, and 13 bases separated the two germline ends.

The sequence was obtained from a woman older than 75 with active or convalescent COVID-19. The V call is TRBV6-5, the J call TRBJ2-2; weak D call: TRBD2 (6 bases). Source material: peripheral blood. The chain's CDR3 is CASSNYGTYTGELFF. For the CDR3, the DNA is TGTGCCAGCAGTAATTACGGGACTTACACCGGGGAGCTGTTTTTT.